The 3 T cell receptor beta chains below come from one sample, sequenced in a study of CD8 T cells in ankylosing spondylitis. MiXCR, run by TCRdb on the 5' RACE reads, gives a single entry per CDR3 protein. The sample lists approximately 92,000 distinct CDR3 sequences, 8.5% to 9% occurring once. The sequencing input was blood, either unsorted or a sorted T cell fraction (not recorded which). These TCRs come from a male donor with ankylosing spondylitis or in good health (not recorded which).

This clonotype was observed many times. This rearrangement joins TRBV7-2 to TRBJ2-2; TRBD2 might be the D (6 bases). Looked up from germline, CDR1 is SGHTA and CDR2 is FQGNSA. Trimming pared 5 bases from V and 8 bases from J, leaving 15 bases between. The CDR3 sequence is 14 residues long. CDR3: CASSTGTPRGELFF. In nucleotides, the CDR3 is TGTGCCAGCAGCACCGGGACTCCTAGGGGGGAGCTGTTTTTT.

This clonotype appeared many times. V is TRBV9 and J is TRBJ1-5, with D possibly being TRBD1 (5 bases). This CDR3 is built from 15 residues. Germline assignment: CDR1 SGDLS and CDR2 YYNGEE. V gave up 0 bases and J gave up 4 bases, with 11 bases separating them. The CDR3 region has the DNA TGTGCCAGCAGCGTAGCAGGGACGGTGAATCAGCCCCAGCATTTT. As protein: CASSVAGTVNQPQHF.

This clonotype was counted many times. J is TRBJ2-5 and V is TRBV7-2; tentatively, D is TRBD2 (6 bases). The CDR3 length is 15 residues. Trimming removed 1 base from V and 0 bases from J, with 9 bases in between. Germline values: CDR1 SGHTA, CDR2 FQGNSA. The CDR3 loop reads CASSLVAGNQETQYF. In DNA form, the CDR3 reads TGTGCCAGCAGCTTAGTTGCGGGGAACCAAGAGACCCAGTACTTC.